These 8 T cell receptor beta chains originate from one sample sequenced in a study of CD8 T cells in Susac syndrome. Reverse transcription used about 0.45 to 1 ug RNA and random hexamers. From the immunoSEQ multiplex PCR reads, TCRdb called clonotypes with MiXCR, one entry per CDR3 protein. The sample lists 100,000 to 150,000 distinct CDR3 sequences, just over 90% occurring once. The sequencing sample was made of CD8+ T cells from PBMCs. These receptors came from a human donor with multiple sclerosis.

This sequence joins TRBV6-5 and TRBJ2-7; D might be TRBD1 or TRBD2, each matching 5 bases. The CDR3 runs 17 residues. Looked up from germline, CDR1 is MNHEY and CDR2 is SVGAGI. V dropped 3 bases and J dropped 2 bases, with 20 bases sitting between them. The CDR3: CASSYSRLRGVTYEQYV. DNA for the CDR3: TGTGCCAGCAGTTATTCGAGACTGAGAGGGGTGACCTACGAGCAGTACGTC.

The rearrangement joins TRBV24-1 to TRBJ2-4; D gene ambiguous. Per the germline V gene, CDR1 is KGHDR and CDR2 is SFDVKD. V was cut by 0 bases and J by 5 bases, with 4 bases left in between. The CDR3 length is 13 residues. The CDR3 bases are TGTGCCACCAGTGATTTGGTCGAAAACATTCAGTACTTC. Amino acid sequence: CATSDLVENIQYF.

V gene TRBV20-1 combines with J gene TRBJ2-1; D remains unclear. Between the trimmed V and J ends, which lost 0 bases and 4 bases, there was a span of 7 bases. Germline CDR1 DFQATT, CDR2 SNEGSKA (reference sequence). The length of the CDR3 is 13 residues. The CDR3 sequence is CSARDRLYNEQFF. CDR3 nucleotide sequence: TGCAGTGCTAGAGATCGGCTGTACAATGAGCAGTTCTTC.

This chain connects TRBV24-1 to TRBJ2-7, with D possibly TRBD2 on 5 matching bases. Trimming removed 8 bases from V and 3 bases from J, with 19 bases in between. The CDR3 is 15 residues long. Germline CDR1 and CDR2: KGHDR and SFDVKD. CDR3 loop: CATNPTGRRNYEQYV. Here the CDR3 DNA reads TGTGCCACCAACCCTACGGGCAGGAGGAACTACGAGCAGTACGTC.

This rearrangement joins TRBV5-6 to TRBJ2-1, with 15 bases aligning to TRBD2. Germline V gives CDR1 SGHDT, CDR2 YYEEEE. The CDR3 totals 18 residues. Germline trimming cut 2 bases from V and 3 bases from J; bases unmatched to any gene: 6. The chain's CDR3 is CASSFGLAGGTVYNEQFF. CDR3 bases: TGTGCCAGCAGCTTTGGACTAGCGGGGGGGACAGTCTACAATGAGCAGTTCTTC.

The gene calls are TRBV9 and TRBJ2-5; D gene unclear. This CDR3 comprises 13 residues. Germline lookup yields CDR1 SGDLS and CDR2 YYNGEE. Trimming pared 2 bases from V and 5 bases from J, leaving 10 bases between. The CDR3 region is CASSVDYSETQYF. CDR3 in DNA: TGTGCCAGCAGCGTTGATTACTCGGAGACCCAGTACTTC.

V is TRBV6-2 or TRBV6-3 and J is TRBJ1-1; D gene unclear. V was pared by 0 bases and J by 1 base, with 6 bases between. Germline assignment: CDR1 MNHEY and CDR2 SVGEGT. CDR3 length equals 14 residues. The CDR3 here is CASSYSPRNTEAFF. In DNA form, the CDR3 reads TGTGCCAGCAGTTACTCGCCGAGGAACACTGAAGCTTTCTTT.

The chain carries TRBV9 and TRBJ1-2; no definite D call. Per germline, CDR1 SGDLS and CDR2 YYNGEE. The CDR3 totals 16 residues. The V and J ends lost 3 bases and 0 bases respectively, with 15 bases between them. The CDR3: CASSGTAGTANYGYTF. Written as DNA, the CDR3 is TGTGCCAGCAGCGGAACGGCGGGCACCGCTAACTATGGCTACACCTTC.